This T cell receptor beta chain was documented in a study of T cells in Graves' hyperthyroidism and ophthalmopathy. Study-level results: Most clonotypes that expanded in the thyroid above 0.001 also showed up in blood. Ophthalmopathy could be told apart from stable hyperthyroidism with a 13 V-J model.

RNA transcripts were the template for amplifying TCR beta CDR3 regions. The HTBI primer set served for first-round RT-PCR of the TCR CDR3. TCRdb reprocessed the multiplex PCR reads via MiXCR and lists one record per CDR3 protein. The profile shows about 480,000 distinct CDR3 sequences, about an eighth of them singletons. Uncontrolled infection, other autoimmune disease, pregnancy or lactation led to exclusion. This clonotype was seen repeatedly, ten times or more. Its antigen remains unknown. The sequencing sample was made of blood. This clonotype originated in a woman between 18 and 29 years old with Graves' hyperthyroidism.

Written as DNA, the CDR3 is TGTGCCAGCAGTGGACTGGCCAGTAGCAATCAGCCCCAGCATTTT. Amino acid sequence: CASSGLASSNQPQHF. The gene calls are TRBV2 and TRBJ1-5; D ambiguous. CDR3 length: 15 amino acids. Germline CDR1 SNHLY, CDR2 FYNNEI. V was pared by 4 bases and J by 0 bases, with 10 bases between. Combining the CDR3 with reference TRBV2 and TRBJ1-5 gives the whole variable domain EPEVTQTPSHQVTQMGQEVILRCVPISNHLYFYWYRQILGQKVEFLVSFYNNEISEKSEIFDDQFSVERPDGSNFTLKIRSTKLEDSAMYFCASSGLASSNQPQHFGDGTRLSIL.